Each of the 17 T cell receptor beta chains below was sequenced from the same sample in a study of neurological immune-mediated disorders. MiXCR, applied by TCRdb to the 5' RACE reads, yields one record per CDR3 protein. The sample yields over 50,000 distinct CDR3 sequences, around 5% seen once. The specimen was PBMCs. These receptors came from a human donor with multiple sclerosis. The donor label of this sample is uncertain.

At least ten counts were recorded for this clonotype. The V gene is TRBV5-1, the J gene TRBJ2-5, with TRBD2 identical over 12 bases. Per the germline V gene, CDR1 is SGHRS and CDR2 is YFSETQ. The CDR3 spans 16 residues. Unmatched junction bases numbered 8, after V lost 6 bases and J lost 2 bases. The CDR3 here is CASTDLAGGRQETQYF. For the CDR3, the DNA is TGCGCCAGCACCGACCTAGCGGGGGGGCGGCAAGAGACCCAGTACTTC.

This clonotype has ten or more counts. The V and J genes are TRBV20-1 and TRBJ2-4, with 9 positions matching TRBD2. V lost 4 bases and J lost 0; bases outside the gene matches: 10. CDR1 DFQATT and CDR2 SNEGSKA come from the germline V gene (reference sequence). The CDR3 sequence is 17 residues long. CDR3: CSATRGLAGLAKNIQYF. In DNA form, the CDR3 reads TGCAGTGCTACTAGAGGCCTAGCGGGGTTAGCCAAAAACATTCAGTACTTC.

Ten or more counts support this clonotype. V and J are TRBV20-1 and TRBJ1-1; D is unresolved. Germline CDR1 and CDR2: DFQATT and SNEGSKA (reference sequence). V lost 0 bases and J 11 bases, leaving 10 bases between the germline ends. CDR3 length: 11 residues. The CDR3 sequence is CSARDPMVAFF. The CDR3 DNA reads TGCAGTGCTAGAGATCCGATGGTGGCTTTCTTT.

In this sample, this clonotype turned up many times. The chain combines TRBV5-1 with TRBJ2-5, with 9 nucleotides matching TRBD2. V was pared by 5 bases and J by 9 bases, with 17 bases of the junction left unmatched. The length of the CDR3 is 16 residues. Germline loops: CDR1 SGHRS, CDR2 YFSETQ. The CDR3 nucleotides read TGCGCCAGCAGAGAAGGGAGGCTAGCGGGGCCGGTGGCCCAGTACTTC. This sequence encodes CASREGRLAGPVAQYF.

Ten or more counts support this clonotype. This sequence joins TRBV6-2 or TRBV6-3 and TRBJ1-5, with 9 bases lining up with TRBD1. CDR3 length: 16 residues. V trimming: 6 bases; J trimming: 4 bases; junction bases outside the gene matches: 10. CDR1 and CDR2 from the germline V gene are MNHEY and SVGEGT. DNA of the CDR3: TGTGCCAGCAGCCCTGCTTACAGGGGGCGGAATCAGCCCCAGCATTTT. Protein sequence: CASSPAYRGRNQPQHF.

On this clonotype: A read error may account for a junction end that differs from germline. The CDR3 region has the DNA TGTGCCAACAGTTACTTGTACGAGCAGTACTTC. Its translation is CANSYLYEQYF. The chain couples TRBV6-6 to TRBJ2-7; D remains unclear. Germline V gives CDR1 MNHNY, CDR2 SVGAGI (reference sequence). There are 11 residues in the CDR3.

The chain couples TRBV27 to TRBJ2-4; D is tentatively TRBD1 or TRBD2 (5 bases each). This CDR3 is built from 14 residues. V lost 8 bases and J lost 1, with 12 bases in between. From germline, CDR1 is MNHEY and CDR2 SMNVEV (reference sequence). CDR3 residues: CASGGPDAKNIQYF. CDR3 coding DNA: TGTGCCAGCGGGGGACCCGATGCCAAAAACATTCAGTACTTC.

J is TRBJ2-7 and V is TRBV5-8; D is unresolved. Trimming stripped 4 bases from V and 0 bases from J, with 11 bases between. There are 14 residues in the CDR3. Germline CDR1 reads SGHTS; CDR2 reads YDEGEE. Here the CDR3 reads CASSHAASSYEQYF. The CDR3 DNA sequence: TGTGCCAGCAGCCACGCCGCGAGCTCCTACGAGCAGTACTTC.

This clonotype was picked up many times. The V gene is TRBV5-1, the J gene TRBJ1-2; 12 bases are a match to TRBD1. Trimming removed 1 base from V and 6 bases from J; junction bases left unmatched: 4. This CDR3 contains 15 residues. CDR1 SGHRS and CDR2 YFSETQ come from the germline V gene. The CDR3 nucleotides read TGCGCCAGCAGCTTGTTTGGGACAGGGGGCCATGGCTACACCTTC. It translates to CASSLFGTGGHGYTF. Full variable domain (rest looked up from reference TRBV5-1 and TRBJ1-2): KAGVTQTPRYLIKTRGQQVTLSCSPISGHRSVSWYQQTPGQGLQFLFEYFSETQRNKGNFPGRFSGRQFSNSRSEMNVSTLELGDSALYLCASSLFGTGGHGYTFGSGTRLTVV.

This clonotype was counted at least ten times. The chain joins TRBV12-3 or TRBV12-4 to TRBJ1-2; no reliable D call. Trimming stripped 3 bases from V and 4 bases from J, with 9 bases between. CDR3 length: 13 residues. The CDR3 region is CASSFSGFYGYTF. The CDR3 DNA follows: TGTGCCAGCAGTTTCTCAGGTTTCTATGGCTACACCTTC.

This clonotype was observed at least ten times. The chain uses TRBV5-5 and TRBJ1-1, with D unclear. Germline CDR1 and CDR2: SGHKS and YYEKEE (reference sequence). Trimming removed 0 bases at V and 4 bases at J, with 13 bases between. The CDR3 extends over 15 amino acids. The DNA of the CDR3 is TGTGCCAGCAGCTTGGAGGGTCGGGGAGGCACTGAAGCTTTCTTT. Its translation: CASSLEGRGGTEAFF.

In its sample, this clonotype was seen many times. This chain uses TRBV20-1 with TRBJ2-5; D not resolved. The CDR3 loop spans 13 amino acids. Germline V gene data show CDR1 as DFQATT and CDR2 as SNEGSKA (reference sequence). V was clipped by 0 bases and J by 5 bases, with 10 bases between them. CDR3 sequence (DNA): TGCAGTGCTAGAGATTTGTTAGTGGAGACCCAGTACTTC. This sequence encodes CSARDLLVETQYF.

This clonotype has ten or more counts. The V gene is TRBV7-2, the J gene TRBJ2-1, with D unclear. The germline CDR1 and CDR2 sequences are SGHTA and FQGNSA. This CDR3 comprises 14 residues. Trimming left V 1 base short and J 0 bases short, with 4 bases between. The CDR3 protein is CASSLESSYNEQFF. The CDR3 DNA reads as TGTGCCAGCAGCTTAGAGAGCTCCTACAATGAGCAGTTCTTC. Full variable domain (outside the CDR3, taken from reference TRBV7-2 and TRBJ2-1): GAGVSQSPSNKVTEKGKDVELRCDPISGHTALYWYRQSLGQGLEFLIYFQGNSAPDKSGLPSDRFSAERTGGSVSTLTIQRTQQEDSAVYLCASSLESSYNEQFFGPGTRLTVL.

This clonotype was observed a handful of times. The chain carries TRBV9 and TRBJ1-2; unclear D gene. V was pared by 0 bases and J by 4 bases, with 4 bases between. Germline-derived CDR1 and CDR2 are SGDLS and YYNGEE. The CDR3 is 12 amino acids. DNA for the CDR3: TGTGCCAGCAGCGTAGCTCCCTATGGCTACACCTTC. Translated, it gives CASSVAPYGYTF.

This clonotype was counted ten times or more. The V gene is TRBV12-3 or TRBV12-4, the J gene TRBJ1-1; D is unresolved. V was trimmed by 2 bases and J by 10 bases, leaving 11 bases between them. The CDR3 totals 12 residues. CDR3 nucleotides: TGTGCCAGCAGTTTACTGCAGGCGTCAGCTTTCTTT. It yields the protein CASSLLQASAFF.

This clonotype was seen ten or more times. The J gene is TRBJ2-1, the V gene TRBV29-1, with TRBD1 as a possible D gene (5 bases). V dropped 4 bases and J dropped 10 bases, with 14 bases sitting between them. The CDR3 spans 12 residues. Germline V gives CDR1 SQVTM, CDR2 ANQGSEA. The CDR3 protein is CSVGPAGREQFF. DNA for the CDR3: TGCAGCGTTGGGCCCGCAGGGCGGGAGCAGTTCTTC.

Many counts were recorded for this clonotype. The V call is TRBV14, the J call TRBJ2-3, with TRBD1 as a possible D gene (5 bases). CDR1 SGHDN and CDR2 FVKESK come from the germline V gene. V lost 1 base to trimming and J lost 0 bases, with 11 bases between them. CDR3 length: 16 amino acids. The CDR3 loop reads CASSQVQGPSTDTQYF. As DNA, the CDR3 is TGTGCCAGCAGCCAAGTTCAGGGCCCCAGCACAGATACGCAGTATTTT. The full variable domain, in which reference TRBV14 and TRBJ2-3 provide the parts outside the CDR3, is EAGVTQFPSHSVIEKGQTVTLRCDPISGHDNLYWYRRVMGKEIKFLLHFVKESKQDESGMPNNRFLAERTGGTYSTLKVQPAELEDSGVYFCASSQVQGPSTDTQYFGPGTRLTVL.